The T cell receptor beta chain described here comes from a study of blood T cell repertoires in COVID-19. Study summary: COVID-19 samples, acute and convalescent, were from the United States, Italy and Spain. Nucleic acid was either cDNA or gDNA, and it came from T cells, B-cell-depleted T cells, or PBMCs.

Trimming took off 3 bases at V and 4 bases at J, with 18 bases between the two ends. The CDR3 is 16 amino acids. Authors' analysis steps: By means of reference gene primer amplification, nucleated cell counts were estimated. Data came from immunoSEQ multiplex PCR; TCRdb stores just in-frame clones and leaves some out. That table furnishes V, J and clone size, whereas the DNA furnished D and trimming. The repertoire holds fewer than 80,000 clones, with 85% to 90% as singletons. V is TRBV23-1 and J is TRBJ1-2, with D unclear. TRBV23-1 is an open reading frame, and its role is uncertain. The clonotype originates from a human donor in a cohort sampled during active COVID-19. The source material was peripheral blood. CDR3 sequence (DNA): TGCGCCAGCAGTCATATGGTCCCGAGGTGGTCCTATGGCTACACCTTC. This encodes CASSHMVPRWSYGYTF.